The count of the clone carrying this T cell receptor (beta chain) is one. These data come from a study of blood T cell repertoires in COVID-19. From germline, CDR1 is SGHDT and CDR2 YYEEEE. The CDR3 spans 14 residues. J was trimmed by 3 bases and V by 4 bases; bases with no gene match: 6. The repertoire was sequenced with immunoSEQ multiplex PCR; TCRdb's copy has only in-frame clones and lacks some. The table records roughly 500,000 clones, 85% to 90% of them present only once. The material sequenced was peripheral blood. The sequence derives from a man between 18 and 35 years old with COVID-19, enrolled during active disease. The chain recombines TRBV5-6 with TRBJ2-5, with 7 bases that match TRBD1. CDR3 region: CASSPRQGEETQYF. The CDR3 bases are TGTGCCAGCAGCCCACGGCAGGGGGAAGAGACCCAGTACTTC.